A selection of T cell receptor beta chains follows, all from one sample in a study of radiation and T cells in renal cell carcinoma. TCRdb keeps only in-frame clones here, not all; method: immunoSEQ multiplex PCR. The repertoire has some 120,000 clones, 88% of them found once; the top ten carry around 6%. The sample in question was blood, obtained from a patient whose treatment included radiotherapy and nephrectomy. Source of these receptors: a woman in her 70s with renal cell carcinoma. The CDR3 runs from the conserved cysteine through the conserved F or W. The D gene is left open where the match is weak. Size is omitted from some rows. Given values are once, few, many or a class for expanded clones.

CASRGWEAKNIQYF | TGTGCCAGCAGGGGGTGGGAGGCCAAAAACATTCAGTACTTC | TRBJ2-4 | - | - | TRBV7-2
CASARETQYF | TGTGCCAGCGCCAGGGAAACCCAGTACTTC | TRBJ2-5 | - | - | TRBV2
CASSSAPSGGVSSYNEQFF | TGTGCTAGCAGCTCGGCCCCTAGCGGGGGGGTTAGCTCCTACAATGAGCAGTTCTTC | TRBJ2-1 | TRBD2 | - | TRBV7-7
CASSLKGEKLFF | TGTGCCAGCAGCTTGAAAGGGGAAAAACTGTTTTTT | TRBJ1-4 | - | - | TRBV5-6
CASSPPGQSTDTQYF | TGTGCCAGTAGTCCTCCGGGACAGAGCACAGATACGCAGTATTTT | TRBJ2-3 | TRBD1 | - | TRBV19
CASSIEGLAGAGGNIQYF | TGTGCCAGTAGTATTGAGGGACTAGCGGGGGCCGGGGGGAACATTCAGTACTTC | TRBJ2-4 | TRBD2 | - | TRBV19
CASSLGHTRNIQYF | TGTGCCAGCAGCTTAGGGCACACGAGGAACATTCAGTACTTC | TRBJ2-4 | - | - | TRBV7-2
CSVASGGPRNEQFF | TGCAGCGTCGCTAGCGGGGGACCAAGAAATGAGCAGTTCTTC | TRBJ2-1 | TRBD2 | - | TRBV29-1
CASSLMGAGPIYF | TGTGCCAGCAGCCTAATGGGGGCGGGACCCATATATTTT | TRBJ1-3 | - | few | TRBV7-8
CASSREGGRSLRETQYF | TGTGCCAGCAGCCGGGAGGGTGGGCGGTCCCTAAGGGAGACCCAGTACTTC | TRBJ2-5 | TRBD2 | - | TRBV4-2
CAGGGGGTQETQYF | TGTGCCGGAGGCGGGGGGGGGACCCAAGAGACCCAGTACTTC | TRBJ2-5 | TRBD2 | - | TRBV30
CASSLVRIQETQYF | TGTGCCAGCAGCTTAGTCCGGATTCAAGAGACCCAGTACTTC | TRBJ2-5 | - | - | TRBV7-6
CASSGPAGNEQFF | TGTGCCAGCAGTGGGCCAGCGGGGAATGAGCAGTTCTTC | TRBJ2-1 | TRBD2 | - | TRBV6-1
CASWQGGTYNEQFF | TGTGCCAGCTGGCAGGGGGGGACCTACAATGAGCAGTTCTTC | TRBJ2-1 | - | - | TRBV27
CASSRPAGGAGDTQYF | TGTGCCAGCAGCAGACCAGCGGGGGGGGCCGGTGATACGCAGTATTTT | TRBJ2-3 | TRBD2 | - | TRBV28
CASSPSKGYGYTF | TGTGCCAGTAGCCCATCGAAAGGCTATGGCTACACCTTC | TRBJ1-2 | - | - | TRBV19
CASSMWADTQYF | TGTGCCAGTAGTATGTGGGCAGATACGCAGTATTTT | TRBJ2-3 | - | few | TRBV19
CASSLLSATDTQYF | TGCGCCAGCAGCTTGCTAAGCGCAACAGATACGCAGTATTTT | TRBJ2-3 | - | few | TRBV5-1
CASSLEANTEAFF | TGTGCCAGCAGCTTAGAAGCGAACACTGAAGCTTTCTTT | TRBJ1-1 | - | few | TRBV7-2
CATQGYGYTF | TGTGCCACGCAGGGCTATGGCTACACCTTC | TRBJ1-2 | - | - | TRBV19
CASSPRPGTFSNTEAFF | TGTGCCAGCAGCCCACGTCCCGGGACCTTTTCGAACACTGAAGCTTTCTTT | TRBJ1-1 | - | - | TRBV7-2
CASSTIINSPLHF | TGTGCCAGCAGTACAATCATCAATTCACCCCTCCACTTT | TRBJ1-6 | - | - | TRBV27
CASSTRGGADNTEAFF | TGTGCCAGCAGCACAAGGGGGGGCGCAGATAACACTGAAGCTTTCTTT | TRBJ1-1 | - | - | TRBV7-3
CASSLGNRRTGNTIYF | TGCGCCAGCAGCTTGGGGAACAGGAGAACTGGAAACACCATATATTTT | TRBJ1-3 | - | - | TRBV5-1
CASSLLYTEAFF | TGTGCCAGCAGCTTACTGTACACTGAAGCTTTCTTT | TRBJ1-1 | - | - | TRBV7-2
CAISEDRVGYGYTF | TGTGCCATCAGTGAAGACAGGGTGGGCTATGGCTACACCTTC | TRBJ1-2 | TRBD1 | - | TRBV10-3
CASSLDQGHQPQHF | TGCGCCAGCAGCTTGGACCAGGGGCATCAGCCCCAGCATTTT | TRBJ1-5 | - | few | TRBV5-1
CASSLGTGDRDGYTF | TGTGCCAGCAGCTTAGGAACCGGGGACAGGGATGGCTACACCTTC | TRBJ1-2 | TRBD1 | - | TRBV7-9
CAISEVAGGTDTQYF | TGTGCCATCAGTGAGGTGGCGGGGGGCACAGATACGCAGTATTTT | TRBJ2-3 | TRBD2 | once | TRBV10-3
CASSWLANNYVQFF | TGTGCCAGCAGTTGGCTAGCGAATAATTATGTGCAGTTCTTC | TRBJ2-1 | - | - | TRBV27
CASSPGGGNQPQHF | TGTGCCAGCAGCCCCGGGGGTGGGAATCAGCCCCAGCATTTT | TRBJ1-5 | - | - | TRBV7-9
CASSESLGAREKLFF | TGTGCCAGCAGTGAATCTTTGGGGGCGCGCGAAAAACTGTTTTTT | TRBJ1-4 | - | - | TRBV6-1
CASSVTGEANTEAFF | TGTGCCAGCAGTGTTACAGGGGAGGCGAACACTGAAGCTTTCTTT | TRBJ1-1 | - | few | TRBV21-1
CASSQLPTATYNEQFF | TGCGCCAGCAGCCAACTTCCGACAGCGACCTACAATGAGCAGTTCTTC | TRBJ2-1 | - | - | TRBV4-3
CASSALSSYNEQFF | TGTGCCAGCAGCGCCCTCAGCTCCTACAATGAGCAGTTCTTC | TRBJ2-1 | - | - | TRBV11-2
CASTEPGGYEQYF | TGCGCCAGCACCGAACCTGGGGGCTACGAGCAGTACTTC | TRBJ2-7 | - | - | TRBV5-1
CASSLTGGLGNTIYF | TGTGCCAGCAGTTTAACAGGAGGGCTTGGAAACACCATATATTTT | TRBJ1-3 | - | once | TRBV28
CASSRQGAYEQYF | TGTGCCAGCAGTCGACAGGGGGCGTACGAGCAGTACTTC | TRBJ2-7 | TRBD1 | - | TRBV11-2
CASDTGVLGETQYF | TGTGCCAGTGATACAGGGGTTTTGGGGGAGACCCAGTACTTC | TRBJ2-5 | TRBD1 | - | TRBV6-4
CASSTPQGGRGYTF | TGTGCCAGTAGTACCCCTCAGGGGGGTCGTGGCTACACCTTC | TRBJ1-2 | TRBD1 | - | TRBV19
CASSSQGLTDTQYF | TGTGCCAGCAGCTCACAGGGGTTGACAGATACGCAGTATTTT | TRBJ2-3 | TRBD1 | - | TRBV5-4
CSVGQGQNIQYF | TGCAGCGTTGGGCAGGGGCAAAACATTCAGTACTTC | TRBJ2-4 | - | - | TRBV29-1
CASSLHGGTGELFF | TGTGCCAGCAGCTTGCACGGGGGGACTGGGGAGCTGTTTTTT | TRBJ2-2 | TRBD2 | - | TRBV5-6
CASSVENSYEQYF | TGTGCCAGCAGTGTAGAGAACTCCTACGAGCAGTACTTC | TRBJ2-7 | - | - | TRBV6-1
CASNERLIQNTEAFF | TGTGCCAGCAATGAGAGATTGATACAGAACACTGAAGCTTTCTTT | TRBJ1-1 | - | once | TRBV6-1
CASSLTGQLNYGYTF | TGTGCCAGCAGCTTAACGGGACAGCTTAACTATGGCTACACCTTC | TRBJ1-2 | TRBD1 | - | TRBV7-2
CASSPAGVSEQYF | TGTGCCAGCTCACCAGCAGGGGTAAGCGAGCAGTACTTC | TRBJ2-7 | - | - | TRBV18
CASSPDRGRTGELFF | TGTGCCAGTAGTCCGGACAGGGGGCGGACCGGGGAGCTGTTTTTT | TRBJ2-2 | TRBD1 | - | TRBV19
CAWSVGAWAPQHF | TGTGCCTGGAGTGTGGGGGCGTGGGCGCCCCAGCATTTT | TRBJ1-5 | - | - | TRBV30
CASSLASSSSSEQFF | TGTGCCAGCAGCTTAGCCTCGTCTAGTTCTAGTGAGCAGTTCTTC | TRBJ2-1 | - | once | TRBV11-3
CASSWTSPYEQYF | TGTGCCAGCAGCTGGACATCTCCCTACGAGCAGTACTTC | TRBJ2-7 | - | - | TRBV11-2
CASRGPAKRGTDTQYF | TGTGCCAGCAGAGGCCCCGCTAAGCGGGGGACAGATACGCAGTATTTT | TRBJ2-3 | TRBD2 | - | TRBV27
CAISPGGPTNEKLFF | TGTGCCATCAGTCCCGGGGGGCCTACTAATGAAAAACTGTTTTTT | TRBJ1-4 | - | - | TRBV10-3
CAWRGPPSYEQYF | TGTGCCTGGAGGGGGCCCCCCTCCTACGAGCAGTACTTC | TRBJ2-7 | - | - | TRBV30
CASGDRASTNEKLFF | TGTGCCAGCGGAGACAGGGCCTCAACTAATGAAAAACTGTTTTTT | TRBJ1-4 | TRBD1 | - | TRBV2
CASSQGPQGTEAFF | TGCGCCAGCAGCCAAGGGCCTCAGGGGACTGAAGCTTTCTTT | TRBJ1-1 | - | - | TRBV4-1
CASTTGQGVAETQYF | TGTGCCAGCACAACGGGACAGGGGGTAGCTGAGACCCAGTACTTC | TRBJ2-5 | TRBD1 | - | TRBV2
CASSVRGAETQYF | TGTGCCAGCAGTGTCAGGGGGGCAGAGACCCAGTACTTC | TRBJ2-5 | - | - | TRBV7-9
CASSKIYEQYF | TGTGCCAGCAGCAAGATTTACGAGCAGTACTTC | TRBJ2-7 | - | - | TRBV28